The following is a T cell receptor beta chain sequence with its context. There are 15 residues in the CDR3. Per the germline V gene, CDR1 is MNHEY and CDR2 is SVGAGI. Unmatched junction bases numbered 14, after V lost 6 bases and J lost 7 bases. The entry originates in a study of blood T cell repertoires in COVID-19. For the study at large: The United States, Italy and Spain supplied acute and convalescent COVID-19 samples.

Original data processing: Nucleated cell counts were estimated from reference gene primer amplification. Repertoires were generated with immunoSEQ multiplex PCR, while TCRdb's copy carries only in-frame clones and drops some. The V and J calls and the clone size are those of that table, but D and trimming were determined from the DNA. Altogether tens of thousands of clones are present, approximately 87% being singletons, with the ten largest covering around 1.5%. The sequenced material came from peripheral blood. The rearrangement links TRBV6-5 to TRBJ1-2; 7 bases fit TRBD1. This sequence originates from a human donor with active COVID-19. The donor label of this sample is uncertain. CDR3 residues: CASRLEPTGSSGYTF. The CDR3 coding sequence is TGTGCCAGCAGGCTGGAGCCGACAGGGTCGTCTGGCTACACCTTC.